The present T cell receptor beta chain was sequenced within a study of T-cell reconstitution after alpha-beta-depleted transplantation in children (dated by TCRdb to the mid-2010s). A note on the overall study: T-cell immune reconstitution after TCRalphabeta/CD19-depleted allogeneic hematopoietic cell transplantation in children was quantitatively tracked in the study by means of TCR repertoire profiling.

Libraries were constructed by PCR. For sequencing, an Illumina HiSeq 2500 was employed. TCR library preparation used molecular barcoding, with unique molecular identifiers applied to normalize quantification of the TCRbeta repertoire. Using fastp at Q25 and MiXCR, TCRdb reprocessed the public reads and kept productive beta chains. Every CDR3 protein is listed once, alongside the most common genes and DNA of its rows. The sample data list roughly 610,000 distinct CDR3 sequences, and about 10% of these were observed just once. Less than 5% of the sample is taken by the ten largest. This clonotype was seen at least ten times. No cognate antigen has been identified for it. No much larger clonotype is one base removed from it; base qualities were not supplied. The CDR3 numbers 17 residues from cysteine through phenylalanine. This entry keeps only the CDR3 DNA: 51 bases, framed from base 1. V loses 1 base of germline sequence and J loses 5 bases, and the interval between the two ends is 17 bases.

This clonotype was sampled from a human donor who donated a stem cell graft to a child with acute myeloid leukemia. The rearrangement joined TRBV12-3 or TRBV12-4 to TRBJ2-2; TRBD1 is a weak D gene call, 7 bases matching. Sequencing was performed on PBMCs from the stem cell graft donor, taken from the stem cell graft. CDR3 region: CASSLERAGGLTGELFF. In nucleotides, the sequence is TGTGCCAGCAGTTTAGAACGGGCAGGGGGGCTTACCGGGGAGCTGTTTTTT.